This T cell receptor (beta chain) is from a study of control samples from healthy donors and cancer patients. The germline gives CDR1 SGDLS, CDR2 YYNGEE. Between the trimmed V and J ends, which lost 5 bases and 7 bases, there was a span of 18 bases. This CDR3 has 14 amino acids. This table comes from immunoSEQ multiplex PCR, and its TCRdb copy is limited to in-frame clones, with some not included. The repertoire holds approximately 110,000 clones, approximately 93% seen once, with 6% to 8.5% in the top ten. Sequencing used blood. The chain couples TRBV9 to TRBJ2-5, with D possibly matching TRBD2 (6 bases). This sequence originates from a young woman in good health. The CDR3 sequence is CASSLAEGRGTQYF. In DNA, the CDR3 is TGTGCCAGCAGTCTTGCGGAGGGGCGTGGGACCCAGTACTTC.